This T cell receptor (beta chain) stems from a study of blood T cells in healthy people across ages. The use of a sample-barcoded 5' primer and a J-beta primer mix characterized a second PCR of about 6 to 11 cycles. TCRdb called the 5' RACE reads again in MiXCR, with one record for every CDR3 protein. The sample gives about 640,000 distinct CDR3 sequences, roughly 58% of which show up once; 35% to 40% is in the top ten. In the case of this clonotype: A junction boundary mismatches the germline segment, possibly from a read error.

The CDR3 totals 13 residues. Germline loops: CDR1 MNHEY, CDR2 SVGEGT. The sequencing sample was made of blood. V is TRBV6-2 or TRBV6-3 and J is TRBJ2-1; D might be TRBD2 (6 bases). This clonotype was obtained from a man aged 55-75 years in good health. The CDR3 reads CASSDSGVSEQFF. The CDR3 DNA reads TGTGCCAGCAGTGACTCGGGGGTCTCTGAGCAGTTCTTC.